These 17 T cell receptor beta chains originate from one sample sequenced in a study of Ad26.COV2.S vaccination and SARS-CoV-2 variants. The treatment is: over 15 received Ad26.COV2.S at low or high dose, single or two shots; 5 received placebo; per-sample allocation not given. Specimens were obtained on day 63 following the first vaccine or placebo injection. This table comes from immunoSEQ multiplex PCR, and its TCRdb copy is limited to in-frame clones, with some not included. The data contain fewer than 900,000 clones, roughly nine tenths of them seen just once; the ten biggest clones take up approximately 1.5%. The source material was peripheral blood, sampled in a trial of Ad26.COV2.S vaccine versus placebo. The source is a person between 18 and 65 years old who received the Ad26.COV2.S COVID-19 vaccine or a placebo.

V usage is TRBV18 and J usage is TRBJ2-7, with 7 bases identical to TRBD1. CDR1 is KGHSH, CDR2 LQKENI, per germline. V lost 3 bases and J lost 5; bases outside the gene matches: 7. This CDR3 spans 14 amino acids. The CDR3 nucleotides read TGTGCCAGCTCACCCGGGACCCAGGGGGACGAGCAGTACTTC. The encoded protein is CASSPGTQGDEQYF.

This sequence joins TRBV5-1 and TRBJ2-6; perhaps D is TRBD1 or TRBD2 (6 bases each). The CDR3 has 17 amino acids. Trimming stripped 4 bases from V and 3 bases from J, with 17 bases between. Germline V gene lookup returns CDR1 SGHRS and CDR2 YFSETQ. CDR3 coding DNA: TGCGCCAGCAGCCCCGGGGGCTCCCGGAGTGGGGCCAACGTCCTGACTTTC. Translated, it gives CASSPGGSRSGANVLTF.

V is TRBV19 and J is TRBJ1-5, with a tentative D call TRBD1 (5 bases). Germline CDR1 reads LNHDA; CDR2 reads SQIVND (reference sequence). Trimming shortened V by 6 bases and J by 2 bases, and 14 bases separated the two germline ends. The CDR3 loop spans 15 amino acids. CDR3 sequence reads: CASSAPEQGNQPQHF. In nucleotides, the CDR3 is TGTGCCAGTAGCGCCCCGGAACAGGGCAATCAGCCCCAGCATTTT.

The V call is TRBV6-5, the J call TRBJ1-2, with D maybe TRBD1 (6 bases). The V end was cut by 7 bases, the J end by 7 bases, with 13 bases between. The CDR3 spans 12 residues. Germline CDR1 reads MNHEY; CDR2 reads SVGAGI. The chain's CDR3 is CASTKGGFGYTF. CDR3 in DNA: TGTGCCAGCACCAAGGGGGGGTTTGGCTACACCTTC.

The table lists this clone with a count of one. V and J are TRBV20-1 and TRBJ2-5; D remains unclear. This CDR3 contains 13 residues. The germline V and J ends were trimmed by 3 bases and 2 bases, with 10 bases remaining between them. Germline V lookup: CDR1 DFQATT, CDR2 SNEGSKA (reference sequence). CDR3 loop: CSASNFGQETQYF. In DNA, the CDR3 is TGCAGTGCTAGTAATTTTGGGCAAGAGACCCAGTACTTC.

V and J are TRBV19 and TRBJ1-4; D gene uncertain. In germline, CDR1 is LNHDA, CDR2 SQIVND (reference sequence). This CDR3 is built from 14 residues. Trimming shortened V by 1 base and J by 8 bases, and 11 bases separated the two germline ends. This CDR3 is CASSIAGFEEKLFF. Here the CDR3 DNA reads TGTGCCAGTAGTATAGCGGGATTTGAGGAAAAACTGTTTTTT.

DNA for the CDR3: TGTGCCACCAGCAGAGTCCAGGGTGTTGAAGCTTTCTTT. Protein sequence: CATSRVQGVEAFF. V usage is TRBV15 and J usage is TRBJ1-1, with D maybe TRBD1 (5 bases). Trimming cost V 1 base and J 7 bases, with 10 bases left between them. The CDR3 length is 13 residues. Germline-derived CDR1 and CDR2 are LNHNV and YYDKDF (reference sequence).

The genes are TRBV12-3 or TRBV12-4 and TRBJ1-2; 9 positions match TRBD1. V was clipped by 6 bases and J by 10 bases; unmatched bases: 9. The CDR3 is 13 residues long. The DNA of the CDR3 is TGTGCCAGCAGACGGACAGGGGCGGACTCCTACACCTTC. Translating gives CASRRTGADSYTF.

V and J are TRBV5-1 and TRBJ2-5, with a possible D match to TRBD2 (5 bases). This CDR3 spans 14 amino acids. Trimming removed 0 bases from V and 1 base from J, with 7 bases in between. Germline V gene sequence: CDR1 SGHRS, CDR2 YFSETQ. The DNA of the CDR3 is TGCGCCAGCAGCTTGGGTAGCGCCCAAGAGACCCAGTACTTC. It encodes CASSLGSAQETQYF.

The rearrangement joins TRBV9 to TRBJ2-7; 9 nucleotides agree with TRBD2. Per germline, CDR1 SGDLS and CDR2 YYNGEE. J was trimmed by 3 bases and V by 4 bases; bases with no gene match: 2. The CDR3 is made up of 13 amino acids. CDR3 DNA sequence: TGTGCCAGCAGCTCGCGGGGGGGCTACGAGCAGTACTTC. Residues: CASSSRGGYEQYF.

The rearrangement links TRBV7-6 to TRBJ2-5, with 14 bases fitting TRBD2. The CDR3 totals 16 residues. The junction had 8 bases not matched to a gene; V was cut back by 6 bases and J by 5 bases. Per the germline V gene, CDR1 is SGHVS and CDR2 is FNYEAQ. The CDR3 is CASRPGTSGSRETQYF. The CDR3 DNA sequence: TGTGCCAGCAGACCCGGGACTAGCGGGAGTCGGGAGACCCAGTACTTC.

The chain carries TRBV28 and TRBJ2-7; 10 nucleotides align to TRBD1. The CDR3 has 12 residues. V lost 9 bases and J lost 4; bases outside the gene matches: 3. The germline V gene encodes CDR1 MDHEN and CDR2 SYDVKM. This CDR3 is CASQGQGYEQYF. CDR3 nucleotides: TGTGCCAGTCAGGGACAGGGGTACGAGCAGTACTTC.

The V gene is TRBV7-9, the J gene TRBJ1-5; D remains unclear. Looked up from germline, CDR1 is SEHNR and CDR2 is FQNEAQ (reference sequence). Trimming stripped 4 bases from V and 3 bases from J, with 22 bases between. The CDR3 has 18 amino acids. The CDR3 region has the DNA TGTGCCAGCAGCTCTTATTCGACATTGGGCCTTCCCAATCAGCCCCAGCATTTT. This gives the protein CASSSYSTLGLPNQPQHF.

Turning to this clone: This same CDR3 is encoded by further DNA sequences in the sample. For the CDR3, the DNA is TGTGCCAGCAGCGTAGAGGGAGTAAGCTACAATGAGCAGTTCTTC. It codes for CASSVEGVSYNEQFF. The chain uses TRBV9 and TRBJ2-1; D is perhaps TRBD2 (5 bases). V lost 0 bases and J lost 3, with 10 bases in between. Germline lookup yields CDR1 SGDLS and CDR2 YYNGEE. The CDR3 contains 15 residues. The whole variable domain, filled in from reference TRBV9 and TRBJ2-1, reads DSGVTQTPKHLITATGQRVTLRCSPRSGDLSVYWYQQSLDQGLQFLIQYYNGEERAKGNILERFSAQQFPDLHSELNLSSLELGDSALYFCASSVEGVSYNEQFFGPGTRLTVL.

This chain connects TRBV6-4 to TRBJ2-7, with TRBD2 identical over 13 bases. V dropped 3 bases and J dropped 3; count of bases not matched to a gene: 2. The V gene's germline CDR1 is MRHNA and CDR2 SNTAGT. CDR3 length: 15 amino acids. CDR3 sequence reads: CASSEGLAGSYEQYF. CDR3 DNA: TGTGCCAGCAGTGAGGGACTAGCGGGAAGCTACGAGCAGTACTTC.

This chain connects TRBV25-1 to TRBJ2-5; D may be TRBD2 (6 bases). Trimming pared 5 bases from V and 5 bases from J, leaving 18 bases between. Per the germline V gene, CDR1 is MGHDK and CDR2 is SYGVNS. The CDR3 is 15 amino acids. In DNA form, the CDR3 reads TGTGCCAGCAGTAAACCTCTCGGGAGAGGGGAGACCCAGTACTTC. This codes for CASSKPLGRGETQYF.

This clone was observed once. A junction end diverges from the germline sequence, so it may reflect a read error. V usage is TRBV30 and J usage is TRBJ1-4; D might be TRBD1 (5 bases). The germline V gene has CDR1 GTSNPN and CDR2 SVGIG (reference sequence). This CDR3 comprises 14 residues. CDR3 sequence reads: CARRLRRGIEKLFF. CDR3 DNA sequence: TGTGCCCGGAGGCTTCGGAGGGGTATTGAAAAACTGTTTTTT.